Presented here are 30 T cell receptor beta chains from one specimen sequenced in a study of high-grade serous ovarian cancer treatment subgroups. Profiling relied on immunoSEQ multiplex PCR, and the TCRdb table lists in-frame clones only, not all of them. The sample lists some 33,000 clones; 79% were seen once. Tumor tissue was taken before any definitive surgery or chemotherapy was given. The sequenced material came from tumor tissue. Every receptor here comes from a human donor with high-grade serous ovarian cancer.

The rearrangement joins TRBV19 to TRBJ1-4; 8 positions agree with TRBD1. CDR1 and CDR2 from the germline V gene are LNHDA and SQIVND (reference sequence). This CDR3 comprises 13 residues. J was trimmed by 3 bases and V by 10 bases; bases with no gene match: 4. CDR3 loop: CATQGAPNEKLFF. The CDR3 DNA sequence: TGTGCCACCCAGGGGGCCCCTAATGAAAAACTGTTTTTT.

J is TRBJ1-1 and V is TRBV19; perhaps TRBD1 as D (5 bases). The CDR3 has 14 residues. CDR1 is LNHDA and CDR2 is SQIVND in the germline V gene (reference sequence). The V end lost 4 bases, the J end lost 6 bases, and 15 bases lay between the germline ends. Here the CDR3 reads CASSKRGGEAEAFF. The DNA for the CDR3 is TGTGCCAGTAGTAAGAGGGGCGGCGAGGCTGAAGCTTTCTTT.

The chain has TRBV9 and TRBJ2-7; 8 bases fit TRBD2. V lost 0 bases and J lost 5; bases outside the gene matches: 1. The CDR3 length is 13 residues. Germline CDR1 reads SGDLS; CDR2 reads YYNGEE. The CDR3 spells CASSVGLANEQYF. The CDR3 coding sequence is TGTGCCAGCAGCGTAGGACTAGCGAACGAGCAGTACTTC. Together with reference TRBV9 and TRBJ2-7, the CDR3 gives the full variable domain: DSGVTQTPKHLITATGQRVTLRCSPRSGDLSVYWYQQSLDQGLQFLIQYYNGEERAKGNILERFSAQQFPDLHSELNLSSLELGDSALYFCASSVGLANEQYFGPGTRLTVT.

V gene TRBV9 combines with J gene TRBJ2-2; weak D call: TRBD2 (5 bases). Trimming took 3 bases from V and 2 from J, leaving 23 bases between them. CDR3 length: 19 residues. Germline assignment: CDR1 SGDLS and CDR2 YYNGEE. The CDR3 region is CASSEAEDGWVLNTGELFF. The CDR3 nucleotides read TGTGCCAGCAGCGAGGCGGAGGATGGATGGGTCCTAAACACCGGGGAGCTGTTTTTT.

This chain joins TRBV6-5 and TRBJ2-5, with a tentative D call TRBD1 (6 bases). Between the trimmed V and J ends, which lost 7 bases and 4 bases, there was a span of 19 bases. Looked up from germline, CDR1 is MNHEY and CDR2 is SVGAGI. The CDR3 has 15 residues. The CDR3 sequence is CASTMGALEGETQYF. The CDR3 DNA sequence: TGTGCCAGCACCATGGGGGCTCTCGAGGGAGAGACCCAGTACTTC.

This chain uses TRBV14 with TRBJ1-4; D perhaps matches TRBD1 (6 bases). Germline lookup yields CDR1 SGHDN and CDR2 FVKESK. The CDR3 runs 15 residues. Trimming cost V 3 bases and J 6 bases, with 14 bases left between them. This CDR3 reads CASSHRDIQDEKLFF. The CDR3 nucleotides read TGTGCCAGCAGCCATAGGGACATTCAAGATGAAAAACTGTTTTTT.

This sequence joins TRBV5-1 and TRBJ2-7; D is unresolved. The CDR3 spans 12 residues. Between the trimmed V and J ends, which lost 4 bases and 3 bases, there was a span of 8 bases. Germline CDR1 and CDR2: SGHRS and YFSETQ. The CDR3 DNA is TGCGCCAGCAGCCGCGATATCTACGAGCAGTACTTC. This translates into CASSRDIYEQYF.

The chain uses TRBV4-2 and TRBJ2-7; D gene ambiguous. CDR1 is LGHNA and CDR2 is YNFKEQ in the germline V gene. V was clipped by 0 bases and J by 0 bases, with 0 bases between them. The CDR3 sequence is 12 residues long. CDR3 sequence reads: CASSQDSYEQYF. The CDR3 bases are TGTGCCAGCAGCCAAGACTCCTACGAGCAGTACTTC.

The V call is TRBV19, the J call TRBJ1-5, with unresolved D. Germline loops: CDR1 LNHDA, CDR2 SQIVND (reference sequence). CDR3 length: 15 residues. Trimming shortened V by 2 bases and J by 0 bases, and 8 bases separated the two germline ends. This chain's CDR3 is CASSIRTDSNQPQHF. The CDR3 DNA follows: TGTGCCAGTAGTATAAGGACGGATAGCAATCAGCCCCAGCATTTT.

The V gene is TRBV7-6, the J gene TRBJ1-1; TRBD1 aligns across 10 bases. The junction had 4 bases not matched to a gene; V was cut back by 5 bases and J by 4 bases. This CDR3 spans 14 amino acids. Germline assignment: CDR1 SGHVS and CDR2 FNYEAQ. Here the CDR3 reads CASSAGQGITEAFF. CDR3 bases: TGTGCCAGCAGCGCGGGACAGGGGATCACTGAAGCTTTCTTT.

This chain connects TRBV5-6 to TRBJ2-5; D is unclear. This CDR3 has 11 residues. CDR1 SGHDT and CDR2 YYEEEE come from the germline V gene. Trimming stripped 4 bases from V and 9 bases from J, with 10 bases between. CDR3 nucleotide sequence: TGTGCCAGCAGCGCCTATGGGTCCCAGTACTTC. It specifies CASSAYGSQYF.

This chain links TRBV10-3 with TRBJ2-6; 8 bases fit TRBD1. V was pared by 7 bases and J by 0 bases, with 8 bases of the junction left unmatched. The CDR3 runs to 17 residues. The germline V gene has CDR1 ENHRY and CDR2 SYGVKD. The CDR3 coding sequence is TGTGCCATCAAAAAGACAGGGGCTTCCTCTGGGGCCAACGTCCTGACTTTC. Translation: CAIKKTGASSGANVLTF.

The chain is built from TRBV11-2 and TRBJ2-3; 9 bases are a match to TRBD1. The J segment lost 5 bases and the V segment lost 2 bases, leaving 8 bases of the junction unmatched. This CDR3 has 16 amino acids. Germline V gene sequence: CDR1 SGHAT, CDR2 FQNNGV. The CDR3 here is CASSLMGQGLVDTQYF. CDR3 sequence (DNA): TGTGCCAGCAGCTTAATGGGACAGGGATTAGTAGATACGCAGTATTTT. Complete variable domain (other parts from reference TRBV11-2 and TRBJ2-3): EAGVAQSPRYKIIEKRQSVAFWCNPISGHATLYWYQQILGQGPKLLIQFQNNGVVDDSQLPKDRFSAERLKGVDSTLKIQPAKLEDSAVYLCASSLMGQGLVDTQYFGPGTRLTVL.

This clone was seen a single time. The V gene is TRBV18, the J gene TRBJ2-3, with unresolved D. The CDR3 has 12 amino acids. Deletions cut 1 base from V and 4 bases from J, with 3 bases between. Germline V gene sequence: CDR1 KGHSH, CDR2 LQKENI. CDR3 sequence: CASSPLSDTQYF. The CDR3 nucleotides are TGTGCCAGCTCACCACTTTCAGATACGCAGTATTTT.

This clone is a singleton in its sample. The genes are TRBV19 and TRBJ1-2; perhaps TRBD1 as D (5 bases). The germline CDR1 and CDR2 sequences are LNHDA and SQIVND (reference sequence). V was clipped by 6 bases and J by 8 bases, with 13 bases between them. There are 12 residues in the CDR3. The CDR3 nucleotides read TGTGCCAGTAGCGGGACGGTGGGCGGCTACACCTTC. Protein sequence: CASSGTVGGYTF.

This clone was counted a single time. The chain uses TRBV18 and TRBJ2-7; D uncertain. The germline gives CDR1 KGHSH, CDR2 LQKENI. The CDR3 extends over 16 amino acids. Deletions cut 0 bases from V and 3 bases from J, with 15 bases between. Here the CDR3 reads CASSPPYRQPIYEQYF. The DNA for the CDR3 is TGTGCCAGCTCACCACCTTATCGTCAGCCCATCTACGAGCAGTACTTC.

The chain has TRBV2 and TRBJ1-1, with 8 bases lining up with TRBD1. In germline, CDR1 is SNHLY, CDR2 FYNNEI. V lost 8 bases, J lost 2 bases, and 7 bases stayed unmatched. This CDR3 contains 14 residues. CDR3 DNA sequence: TGTGCCAGCGGACAGGGTATAGGAAACACTGAAGCTTTCTTT. Translated: CASGQGIGNTEAFF.

The J gene is TRBJ2-7, the V gene TRBV27; D is possibly TRBD2 (6 bases). Germline-derived CDR1 and CDR2 are MNHEY and SMNVEV (reference sequence). Between the trimmed V and J ends, which lost 10 bases and 6 bases, there was a span of 19 bases. The CDR3 consists of 13 residues. The CDR3 sequence is CATAGRPYGEQYF. CDR3 coding DNA: TGTGCCACCGCGGGAAGGCCTTACGGCGAGCAGTACTTC.

The V and J genes are TRBV6-6 and TRBJ2-3; TRBD2 matches 10 bases. Trimming at V came to 4 bases and at J to 6 bases, leaving 7 bases not matched to a gene. Germline CDR1 reads MNHNY; CDR2 reads SVGAGI (reference sequence). CDR3 length: 15 amino acids. The CDR3 DNA sequence: TGTGCCAGCAGTTTCGACTCTAGCGGGAGCGATACGCAGTATTTT. It translates to CASSFDSSGSDTQYF.

V gene TRBV29-1 combines with J gene TRBJ1-1; D gene unclear. The CDR3 has 14 residues. Trimming removed 3 bases at V and 4 bases at J, with 15 bases between. Germline V CDR1 and CDR2: SQVTM, ANQGSEA. Here the CDR3 DNA reads TGCAGCGTTGACACCTCCCGGGGAATCACTGAAGCTTTCTTT. Amino acids: CSVDTSRGITEAFF.

This rearrangement joins TRBV18 to TRBJ2-5; 9 bases fit TRBD1. Losses at the gene ends were 3 bases for V and 4 bases for J; bases not matched to a gene: 6. In germline, CDR1 is KGHSH, CDR2 LQKENI. CDR3 size: 15 residues. This chain's CDR3 is CASSPGTGRGETQYF. The CDR3, as DNA: TGTGCCAGCTCACCGGGGACAGGGAGGGGAGAGACCCAGTACTTC. The full variable domain, completed using reference TRBV18 and TRBJ2-5, is NAGVMQNPRHLVRRRGQEARLRCSPMKGHSHVYWYRQLPEEGLKFMVYLQKENIIDESGMPKERFSAEFPKEGPSILRIQQVVRGDSAAYFCASSPGTGRGETQYFGPGTRLLVL.

In this sample, this clone turned up a few times. This rearrangement joins TRBV18 to TRBJ1-2, with TRBD1 matching over 11 bases. CDR3 size: 14 residues. Germline assignment: CDR1 KGHSH and CDR2 LQKENI. The ends lost 4 bases at V and 6 bases at J; junction bases unmatched: 4. CDR3 nucleotide sequence: TGTGCCAGCTCACGCGGACAGGGGGCTGATGGCTACACCTTC. Translating it yields CASSRGQGADGYTF. Using reference TRBV18 and TRBJ1-2 for the parts outside the CDR3, the full variable domain is NAGVMQNPRHLVRRRGQEARLRCSPMKGHSHVYWYRQLPEEGLKFMVYLQKENIIDESGMPKERFSAEFPKEGPSILRIQQVVRGDSAAYFCASSRGQGADGYTFGSGTRLTVV.

CDR3 coding DNA: TGTGCCAGCAGTGAGGGCAGAGGCGAGCAGTACTTC. Amino acid sequence: CASSEGRGEQYF. The chain links TRBV2 to TRBJ2-7; D remains ambiguous. Germline values: CDR1 SNHLY, CDR2 FYNNEI. The CDR3 has 12 amino acids. Trimming cost V 3 bases and J 6 bases, with 9 bases left between them.

The J gene is TRBJ2-7, the V gene TRBV4-1; D may be TRBD1 (5 bases). Between the trimmed V and J ends, which lost 0 bases and 3 bases, there was a span of 12 bases. Germline V lookup: CDR1 MGHRA, CDR2 YSYEKL. CDR3 length: 15 amino acids. CDR3 in DNA: TGCGCCAGCAGCCAAGACAGGGTAAGAATCTACGAGCAGTACTTC. As protein: CASSQDRVRIYEQYF.

The J gene is TRBJ1-2, the V gene TRBV10-1; D might be TRBD1 (6 bases). The CDR3 is made up of 13 amino acids. V was clipped by 7 bases and J by 4 bases, with 13 bases between them. Germline V gene sequence: CDR1 WNHNN, CDR2 SYGVQD (reference sequence). The CDR3 protein is CASILTGVYGYTF. The CDR3 bases are TGCGCCAGCATCCTGACAGGCGTCTATGGCTACACCTTC.

The chain couples TRBV19 to TRBJ1-5; D ambiguous. The ends were cut back, 0 bases at V and 6 bases at J, with 9 bases in the middle. Germline CDR1 is LNHDA and CDR2 is SQIVND (reference sequence). This CDR3 spans 14 amino acids. The CDR3 loop reads CASSIEQDRQPQHF. In nucleotides, the CDR3 is TGTGCCAGTAGTATAGAACAAGATCGTCAGCCCCAGCATTTT. The whole variable domain, filled in from reference TRBV19 and TRBJ1-5, reads DGGITQSPKYLFRKEGQNVTLSCEQNLNHDAMYWYRQDPGQGLRLIYYSQIVNDFQKGDIAEGYSVSREKKESFPLTVTSAQKNPTAFYLCASSIEQDRQPQHFGDGTRLSIL.

This clone has a handful of counts. CDR3 protein: CASSGQGVNTGELFF. In DNA form, the CDR3 reads TGTGCCAGCAGCGGACAGGGGGTCAACACCGGGGAGCTGTTTTTT. The rearrangement uses TRBV2 and TRBJ2-2; 10 nucleotides agree with TRBD1. Germline V gene data show CDR1 as SNHLY and CDR2 as FYNNEI. J gave up 2 bases and V 6 bases, and 3 bases lay outside the gene matches. This CDR3 has 15 amino acids.

This clone has just a few counts. This chain joins TRBV9 and TRBJ2-1, with 11 nucleotides matching TRBD2. The germline gives CDR1 SGDLS, CDR2 YYNGEE. V was pared by 0 bases and J by 4 bases, with 9 bases of the junction left unmatched. The CDR3 runs to 18 residues. The CDR3 spells CASSVGGPGTSGYNEQFF. The CDR3 coding sequence is TGTGCCAGCAGCGTAGGGGGGCCTGGGACTAGCGGTTACAATGAGCAGTTCTTC.

V gene TRBV28 combines with J gene TRBJ1-1; the D is unclear. Trimming shortened V by 2 bases and J by 4 bases, and 11 bases separated the two germline ends. Germline CDR1 MDHEN, CDR2 SYDVKM. This CDR3 is 14 amino acids long. The CDR3, as DNA: TGTGCCAGCAGTTTAAGTATGGGCCCCACTGAAGCTTTCTTT. It specifies CASSLSMGPTEAFF.

This clone was seen more than once but under ten times. This chain connects TRBV7-2 to TRBJ2-7; 11 bases align to TRBD2. The length of the CDR3 is 15 residues. From germline, CDR1 is SGHTA and CDR2 FQGNSA. Trimming took 2 bases from V and 0 from J; bases not matched to a gene: 0. This CDR3 reads CASSLLAGGSYEQYF. CDR3 bases: TGTGCCAGCAGCTTACTAGCGGGAGGCTCCTACGAGCAGTACTTC.